This TCR beta chain was captured by sequencing in a study of T cell changes during pregnancy in multiple sclerosis. J gave up 5 bases and V 7 bases, and 11 bases lay outside the gene matches. The germline V gene has CDR1 SNHLY and CDR2 FYNNEI. The CDR3 spans 15 residues. The method was immunoSEQ multiplex PCR; TCRdb's version includes in-frame clones alone and lacks a portion of them. The profile shows over 30,000 clones, 90% to 95% of them singletons. This clonotype originated in a female donor with multiple sclerosis, enrolled in a pregnancy study. V is TRBV2 and J is TRBJ2-1; the match to TRBD1 covers 7 bases. This sample comprised CD4+ T cells from peripheral blood mononuclear cells, obtained after pregnancy. The CDR3 here is CASIRGQAQHNEQFF. DNA of the CDR3: TGTGCCAGCATAAGGGGGCAGGCCCAACACAATGAGCAGTTCTTC.